This TCR beta chain was retrieved from a study of T cell clones after liver transplantation. This CDR3 comprises 14 residues. Germline CDR1 is SGHDT and CDR2 is YYEEEE. J was trimmed by 7 bases and V by 1 base; bases with no gene match: 1. Clones were read by immunoSEQ multiplex PCR, and TCRdb kept only the in-frame ones, dropping some. The sample has some 110,000 clones, 82% seen once. Comment on this clone: Its antigen remains unidentified.

Study-level results: These preliminary findings come from unstandardized post-transplant sampling times. Migration into the graft, not deletion, may explain lost graft donor-reactive T cells.

This chain connects TRBV5-6 to TRBJ2-6, with 8 bases matching TRBD1. The source of this sequence is a human donor who received a liver transplant. Sequenced material: CD4+ T cells from blood, taken before liver transplant. The CDR3 reads CASSLTGGANVLTF. In DNA form, the CDR3 reads TGTGCCAGCAGCTTGACAGGGGGAGCCAACGTCCTGACTTTC.